Described below is a single TCR beta chain sequence and its context. The data derive from a study of blood T cell repertoires in COVID-19. About the research overall: From T cells, B-cell-depleted T cells, or PBMCs came the material, which was cDNA or gDNA.

Method: immunoSEQ multiplex PCR; TCRdb's copy keeps in-frame clones and lacks some. The table shows some 350,000 clones, with nearly 90% occurring only once. The CDR3 runs 15 residues. The germline V gene encodes CDR1 MNHEY and CDR2 SVGAGI. Trimming cost V 5 bases and J 6 bases, with 17 bases left between them. Sample: peripheral blood. This chain links TRBV6-5 with TRBJ2-1; no clear D gene. This receptor was taken from a man younger than 35 with active or convalescent COVID-19. The CDR3 region has the DNA TGTGCCAGCAGTCCGACACACCGAATTGGCAATGAGCAGTTCTTC. Protein product: CASSPTHRIGNEQFF.